These T cell receptor beta chains were read from a single sample in a study of T cells in Graves' hyperthyroidism and ophthalmopathy. A single record per CDR3 protein comes from TCRdb applying MiXCR to the multiplex PCR reads. The table lists more than 500,000 distinct CDR3 sequences, around 15% of them singletons. Sample: blood. The receptors originated from a woman aged 25 to 39 with Graves' hyperthyroidism. Both conserved end residues are part of each CDR3. A D gene is named only where the DNA matches it firmly. Rows may omit the clone size; those that give it use once, few, many or a size class.

d_call	j_call	clone_size	v_call	cdr3_aa	cdr3_nt
.	TRBJ2-3	few	TRBV9	CASSPFDFQTRADTQYF	TGTGCCAGCAGCCCTTTCGACTTCCAGACAAGGGCAGATACGCAGTATTTT
.	TRBJ2-3	many	TRBV20-1	CSASWLSSTDTQYF	TGCAGTGCCAGTTGGCTGTCTAGCACAGATACGCAGTATTTT
.	TRBJ2-1	many	TRBV5-1	CASSEQDSSYNEQFF	TGCGCCAGCAGCGAACAGGACAGCTCCTACAATGAGCAGTTCTTC
.	TRBJ1-1	.	TRBV7-9	CASTPGMNTEAFF	TGTGCCAGCACTCCGGGGATGAACACTGAAGCTTTCTTT
TRBD1	TRBJ2-1	many	TRBV5-1	CASSREGQGYYNEQFF	TGCGCCAGCAGCCGCGAGGGACAGGGTTATTACAATGAGCAGTTCTTC
.	TRBJ1-3	.	TRBV20-1	CSARAGGSLGNTIYF	TGCAGTGCTAGGGCAGGAGGGTCTCTTGGAAACACCATATATTTT
.	TRBJ2-1	few	TRBV12-3/TRBV12-4	CASGVSEQFF	TGTGCCAGCGGGGTGAGCGAGCAGTTCTTC
.	TRBJ2-1	.	TRBV6-2/TRBV6-3	CASSVEAGKQFF	TGTGCCAGCAGCGTAGAGGCGGGAAAGCAGTTCTTC
.	TRBJ2-7	many	TRBV30	CAWSTGREQYF	TGTGCCTGGAGTACGGGGCGCGAGCAGTACTTC
.	TRBJ2-1	.	TRBV20-1	CSARDGRGVEENEQFF	TGCAGTGCTAGAGATGGTCGGGGCGTAGAGGAGAATGAGCAGTTCTTC
.	TRBJ2-5	few	TRBV4-1	CASSRDGGGETQYF	TGCGCCAGCAGTCGTGACGGGGGCGGAGAGACCCAGTACTTC